The clone carrying this T cell receptor beta chain counts as medium-sized. Its specificity is not known. The source of the sample is a study of radiotherapy plus CTLA-4 blockade in lung cancer. CDR1 is MNHNY, CDR2 SVGAGI, per germline (reference sequence). This CDR3 is built from 14 residues. Trimming took 7 bases from V and 1 from J, leaving 11 bases between them. Overall study results and limits: Tumor-origin TCR clones grew in blood after radiotherapy plus ipilimumab.

Some clones are missing from TCRdb's copy, which holds only in-frame ones; the method was immunoSEQ multiplex PCR. The sample records approximately 46,000 clones, about 88% being singletons. Patients in the study, people with chemo-refractory metastatic non-small-cell lung cancer, received focal radiation plus ipilimumab CTLA-4 blockade. Sequencing was performed on peripheral blood, taken from a patient treated with radiotherapy plus ipilimumab. The chain links TRBV6-6 to TRBJ1-5; D might be TRBD1 (5 bases). The TCR was taken from a human donor with non-small cell lung cancer whose response to radiotherapy plus ipilimumab could not be evaluated. The CDR3 loop is CASNRWGSNQPQHF. For the CDR3, the DNA is TGTGCCAGCAACCGCTGGGGCAGCAATCAGCCCCAGCATTTT.